What follows are 20 T cell receptor beta chains derived from one specimen sequenced in a study of blood T cell repertoires in COVID-19. Only in-frame clones appear in the TCRdb table, and some are missing; sequencing was by immunoSEQ multiplex PCR. Found here are 350,000 or so clones, roughly nine tenths of them singletons; the top ten hold 18%. The sample taken for sequencing was PBMCs or T cells enriched from blood (not recorded which). The source is a woman aged 25 to 39 who had recovered from COVID-19.

This chain connects TRBV2 to TRBJ2-7, with a tentative D call TRBD1 (6 bases). The CDR3 spans 17 residues. V shed 5 bases and J shed 3 bases, with 23 bases lying between them. Germline values: CDR1 SNHLY, CDR2 FYNNEI. This chain's CDR3 is CASSSSAQTGRFYEQYF. The DNA for the CDR3 is TGTGCCAGCAGTTCGTCGGCCCAGACAGGACGTTTCTACGAGCAGTACTTC.

V and J are TRBV14 and TRBJ1-4, with D tentatively TRBD1 (5 bases). Between the trimmed V and J ends, which lost 0 bases and 5 bases, there was a span of 10 bases. This CDR3 contains 15 residues. The germline gives CDR1 SGHDN, CDR2 FVKESK. The CDR3, as DNA: TGTGCCAGCAGCCAAGAGGGGGGTGGCAATGAAAAACTGTTTTTT. Translating it yields CASSQEGGGNEKLFF.

J is TRBJ2-1 and V is TRBV7-2; tentative D call: TRBD2 (6 bases). Trimming cost V 5 bases and J 14 bases, with 22 bases left between them. Germline V lookup: CDR1 SGHTA, CDR2 FQGNSA. This CDR3 region has 14 residues. The CDR3 loop is CASSPARDFILEFF. CDR3 sequence (DNA): TGTGCCAGCAGCCCGGCAAGGGACTTTATTTTGGAGTTCTTC.

V usage is TRBV18 and J usage is TRBJ2-3, with a tentative D call TRBD1 (6 bases). The CDR3 covers 14 residues. Germline V gene sequence: CDR1 KGHSH, CDR2 LQKENI. The ends were cut back, 0 bases at V and 3 bases at J, with 7 bases in the middle. The CDR3 here is CASSPPQGTDTQYF. CDR3 DNA: TGTGCCAGCTCACCACCCCAGGGGACAGATACGCAGTATTTT.

The chain links TRBV18 to TRBJ1-1, with D unclear. The CDR3 sequence is 13 residues long. V was cut by 6 bases and J by 1 base, with 9 bases left in between. Germline V gives CDR1 KGHSH, CDR2 LQKENI. The CDR3 nucleotides are TGTGCCAGCTCCGCCGGGAGGAACACTGAAGCTTTCTTT. It specifies CASSAGRNTEAFF.

The J gene is TRBJ1-2, the V gene TRBV4-3; 8 bases are shared with TRBD1. The CDR3 runs 15 residues. Germline assignment: CDR1 LGHNA and CDR2 YSLEER. With V trimmed by 0 bases and J by 8 bases, 8 bases remained unmatched. The DNA of the CDR3 is TGCGCCAGCAGCCAAGATTCGCACAGGGGGGACGGCTACACCTTC. It yields the protein CASSQDSHRGDGYTF.

The chain links TRBV28 to TRBJ2-5; D is unclear. V gave up 2 bases and J gave up 2 bases, with 9 bases separating them. Germline V gives CDR1 MDHEN, CDR2 SYDVKM. This CDR3 spans 14 amino acids. CDR3: CASSLGYRQETQYF. CDR3 in DNA: TGTGCCAGCAGTTTAGGCTACAGACAAGAGACCCAGTACTTC.

The rearrangement links TRBV4-3 to TRBJ2-7; the D is unclear. The length of the CDR3 is 14 residues. Germline values: CDR1 LGHNA, CDR2 YSLEER. Trimming pared 4 bases from V and 4 bases from J, leaving 14 bases between. CDR3 amino acids: CASSRDASRYEQYF. The CDR3 region has the DNA TGCGCCAGCAGCCGCGACGCCTCGCGGTACGAGCAGTACTTC.

This rearrangement joins TRBV13 to TRBJ2-2, with 9 bases identical to TRBD1. J lost 6 bases, V lost 9 bases, and 8 bases had no gene match. The CDR3 is 14 amino acids. Germline V CDR1 and CDR2: PRHDT, FYEKMQ (reference sequence). The CDR3 nucleotides are TGTGCCAGTCGGGGACAGGGAAGACCCGGGGAGCTGTTTTTT. It codes for CASRGQGRPGELFF.

J is TRBJ1-4 and V is TRBV9, with TRBD1 matching over 7 bases. CDR3 length: 14 residues. V lost 4 bases to trimming and J lost 3 bases; unmatched junction nucleotides: 3. The germline gives CDR1 SGDLS, CDR2 YYNGEE. DNA for the CDR3: TGTGCCAGCAGCAAAACAGGGGCTAATGAAAAACTGTTTTTT. It codes for CASSKTGANEKLFF.

This clone turned up a few times. The V gene is TRBV2, the J gene TRBJ1-5; 7 bases match TRBD1. The germline V gene has CDR1 SNHLY and CDR2 FYNNEI. V was pared by 1 base and J by 6 bases, with 6 bases of the junction left unmatched. The CDR3 runs 15 residues. In DNA form, the CDR3 reads TGTGCCAGCAGTGAAGTAAAGGGGGCGGTTCAGCCCCAGCATTTT. Its protein product is CASSEVKGAVQPQHF. The whole variable domain, filled in from reference TRBV2 and TRBJ1-5, reads EPEVTQTPSHQVTQMGQEVILRCVPISNHLYFYWYRQILGQKVEFLVSFYNNEISEKSEIFDDQFSVERPDGSNFTLKIRSTKLEDSAMYFCASSEVKGAVQPQHFGDGTRLSIL.

The V call is TRBV5-1, the J call TRBJ2-7; 8 bases line up with TRBD1. Unmatched junction bases numbered 2, after V lost 0 bases and J lost 0 bases. This CDR3 is built from 15 residues. Germline V gene lookup returns CDR1 SGHRS and CDR2 YFSETQ. DNA of the CDR3: TGCGCCAGCAGCTTGGGACAGGGGTCCTCCTACGAGCAGTACTTC. Its translation: CASSLGQGSSYEQYF.

The chain has TRBV4-1 and TRBJ1-2; D is unclear. This CDR3 region has 17 residues. The germline V gene has CDR1 MGHRA and CDR2 YSYEKL. The ends were cut back, 0 bases at V and 0 bases at J, with 14 bases in the middle. The CDR3 protein is CASSQEVYGRANYGYTF. Here the CDR3 DNA reads TGCGCCAGCAGCCAAGAAGTGTACGGGAGAGCTAACTATGGCTACACCTTC.

The chain employs TRBV11-2 and TRBJ2-1; D not resolved. This CDR3 contains 14 residues. V shed 0 bases and J shed 3 bases, with 6 bases lying between them. Germline V CDR1 and CDR2: SGHAT, FQNNGV. CDR3 protein: CASSLERIYNEQFF. The CDR3 DNA is TGTGCCAGCAGCTTAGAGCGTATCTACAATGAGCAGTTCTTC.

Written as DNA, the CDR3 is TGTGCCAGCAGCGTAGATAATCTTAATTCACCCCTCCACTTT. It translates to CASSVDNLNSPLHF. V is TRBV9 and J is TRBJ1-6; D remains ambiguous. Per germline, CDR1 SGDLS and CDR2 YYNGEE. This CDR3 spans 14 amino acids. The V end was cut by 0 bases, the J end by 6 bases, with 7 bases between.

The rearrangement links TRBV28 to TRBJ1-2, with D perhaps TRBD1 (5 bases). Between the trimmed V and J ends, which lost 7 bases and 4 bases, there was a span of 10 bases. Germline V gene data show CDR1 as MDHEN and CDR2 as SYDVKM. This CDR3 has 12 amino acids. CDR3 nucleotide sequence: TGTGCCAGCACGAGGACAACCTATGGCTACACCTTC. Amino acid sequence: CASTRTTYGYTF.

J is TRBJ2-7 and V is TRBV9, with a weak D call TRBD2 (5 bases). The germline V gene has CDR1 SGDLS and CDR2 YYNGEE. The CDR3 extends over 15 amino acids. Trimming removed 0 bases at V and 0 bases at J, with 10 bases between. CDR3 in amino acids: CASSVDPTSSYEQYF. The DNA of the CDR3 is TGTGCCAGCAGCGTAGACCCCACTAGCTCCTACGAGCAGTACTTC.

The J gene is TRBJ1-4, the V gene TRBV4-1, with 7 positions matching TRBD1. There are 15 residues in the CDR3. Germline V gene data show CDR1 as MGHRA and CDR2 as YSYEKL. Germline trimming cut 3 bases from V and 4 bases from J; bases unmatched to any gene: 5. CDR3 in DNA: TGCGCCAGCAGCCAGGGAGACAGGGATAATGAAAAACTGTTTTTT. Protein: CASSQGDRDNEKLFF.

The J gene is TRBJ1-2, the V gene TRBV18, with 11 bases lining up with TRBD1. CDR3 length: 16 amino acids. Germline V CDR1 and CDR2: KGHSH, LQKENI. The V gene end was trimmed by 3 bases and the J gene end by 6 bases; junction bases not matched to a gene: 9. DNA of the CDR3: TGTGCCAGCTCACCTTCCGGGACAGGGGGGCTTAATGGCTACACCTTC. This encodes CASSPSGTGGLNGYTF. The full variable domain, its missing parts supplied by reference TRBV18 and TRBJ1-2, is NAGVMQNPRHLVRRRGQEARLRCSPMKGHSHVYWYRQLPEEGLKFMVYLQKENIIDESGMPKERFSAEFPKEGPSILRIQQVVRGDSAAYFCASSPSGTGGLNGYTFGSGTRLTVV.

V is TRBV7-3 and J is TRBJ2-1; weak D call: TRBD2 (5 bases). Germline values: CDR1 SGHTA, CDR2 FQGTGA. V lost 2 bases and J lost 6, with 11 bases in between. The CDR3 is 14 residues long. The CDR3 loop reads CASSLGPEGNEQFF. As DNA, the CDR3 is TGTGCCAGCAGCTTAGGGCCCGAGGGCAATGAGCAGTTCTTC.